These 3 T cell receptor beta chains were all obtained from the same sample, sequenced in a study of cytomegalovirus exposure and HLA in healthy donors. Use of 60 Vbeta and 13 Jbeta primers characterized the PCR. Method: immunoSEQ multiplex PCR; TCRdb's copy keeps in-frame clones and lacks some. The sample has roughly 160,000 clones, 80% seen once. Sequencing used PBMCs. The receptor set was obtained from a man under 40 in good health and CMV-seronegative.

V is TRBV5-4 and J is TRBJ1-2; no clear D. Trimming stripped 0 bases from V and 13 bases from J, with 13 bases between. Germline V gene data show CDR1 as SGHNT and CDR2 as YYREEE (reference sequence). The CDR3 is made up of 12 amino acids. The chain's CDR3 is CASSLVAAQATF. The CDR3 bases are TGTGCCAGCAGCTTGGTGGCAGCCCAGGCCACCTTC.

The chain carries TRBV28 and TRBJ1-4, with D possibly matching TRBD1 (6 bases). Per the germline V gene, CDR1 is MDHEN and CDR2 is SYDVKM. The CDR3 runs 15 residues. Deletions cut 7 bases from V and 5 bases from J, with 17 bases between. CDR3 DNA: TGTGCCAGCATGGGGCTGGACAGTACAAATGAAAAACTGTTTTTT. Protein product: CASMGLDSTNEKLFF.

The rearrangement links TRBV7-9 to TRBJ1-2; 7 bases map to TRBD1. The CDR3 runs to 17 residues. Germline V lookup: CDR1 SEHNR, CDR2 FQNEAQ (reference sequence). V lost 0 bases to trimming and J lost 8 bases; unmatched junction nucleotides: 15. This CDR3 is CASSLALGAGGLDGYTF. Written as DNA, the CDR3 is TGTGCCAGCAGCTTAGCGCTAGGGGCAGGGGGTTTGGACGGCTACACCTTC.